This T cell receptor beta chain was profiled in a study of T cell repertoires in cytomegalovirus infection. Overall study findings and caveats: Totalled public TCR beta family frequency picked out people who carried CMV plus the relevant HLA. HLA-C-restricted, CMV-specific TCR beta clonotypes were dominant ex vivo.

TCRdb analysed the reads with MiXCR anew, one entry per CDR3 protein. The sample yields 700,000 to 850,000 distinct CDR3 sequences, around a third seen once. A note on this clonotype: Antigen specificity is unknown.

The origin of this receptor is a human donor in good health (CMV status not recorded). Some clones in this sample may be carry-over from other donors' samples. The specimen comprised cultured CD8+ T cells from PBMCs, sampled from culture after CMV antigen stimulation.

This chain's CDR3 is CASSQRSGVIDGELFF. For the CDR3, the DNA is TGTGCCAGTAGTCAACGGAGCGGGGTTATTGACGGGGAGCTGTTTTTT. This chain links TRBV19 with TRBJ2-2; TRBD2 matches at 7 bases. The CDR3 covers 16 residues. Trimming cost V 5 bases and J 7 bases; bases outside gene matches: 13. Germline CDR1 LNHDA, CDR2 SQIVND (reference sequence).